The present T cell receptor (beta chain) was sequenced within a study of T cell responses to AZD1222 COVID-19 vaccine. V lost 2 bases and J lost 0, with 17 bases in between. Germline CDR1 is SGHRS and CDR2 is YFSETQ. The CDR3 is made up of 18 amino acids. As for this clone: What it binds is not known.

Findings of the study overall: Vaccine-associated CD4 TCRs ranged over spike, dominating at 160-218 and 743-854.

Sequenced by immunoSEQ multiplex PCR; TCRdb stores in-frame clones only, minus some. Of around 200,000 clones in the sample, roughly 94% were seen once. The sequencing here drew on peripheral blood, taken 28 days after the second AZD1222 dose. The source is an adult who received the AZD1222 COVID-19 vaccine. V and J are TRBV5-1 and TRBJ1-4, with D perhaps TRBD1 (5 bases). The CDR3: CASSLPAGNSATNEKLFF. In DNA, the CDR3 is TGCGCCAGCAGCTTACCGGCAGGGAACAGTGCAACTAATGAAAAACTGTTTTTT.